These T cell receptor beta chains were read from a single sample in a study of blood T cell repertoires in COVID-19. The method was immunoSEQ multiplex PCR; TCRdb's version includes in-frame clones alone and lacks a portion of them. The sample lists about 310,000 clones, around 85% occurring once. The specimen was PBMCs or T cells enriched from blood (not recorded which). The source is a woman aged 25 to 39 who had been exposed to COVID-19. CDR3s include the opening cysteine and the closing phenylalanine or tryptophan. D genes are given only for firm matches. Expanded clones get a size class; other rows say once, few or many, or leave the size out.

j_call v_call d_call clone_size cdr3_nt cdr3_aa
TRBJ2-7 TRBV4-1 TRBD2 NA TGCGCCAGCAGCCAAATGTCTAGCGGGAGCTACGAGCAGTACTTC CASSQMSSGSYEQYF
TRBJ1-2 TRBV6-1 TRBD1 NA TGTGCCAGCAGTGCGCACAGGGGGATCAAAGCTAACTATGGCTACACCTTC CASSAHRGIKANYGYTF
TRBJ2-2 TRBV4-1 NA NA TGCGCCAGCAGCCGCTCAACAGGGCCCAACACCGGGGAGCTGTTTTTT CASSRSTGPNTGELFF
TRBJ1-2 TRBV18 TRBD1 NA TGTGCCAGCTCACCACCGTGGACAGGGGATGGCTACACCTTC CASSPPWTGDGYTF
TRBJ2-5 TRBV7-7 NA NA TGTGCTAGCAGCTTAGCCGGTGGCGCCAGCGGGGAGACCCAGTACTTC CASSLAGGASGETQYF
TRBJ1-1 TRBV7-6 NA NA TGTGCCAGCAGCTTAGAGGGCGGGACCATGGTGAACACTGAAGCTTTCTTT CASSLEGGTMVNTEAFF
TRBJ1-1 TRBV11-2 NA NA TGTGCCAGCAGCACGTATCAGGGCCGGAACACTGAAGCTTTCTTT CASSTYQGRNTEAFF
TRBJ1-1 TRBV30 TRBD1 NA TGTGCCTGGAGGATGGGACAGGGTGGTGAGGGTGAAGCTTTCTTT CAWRMGQGGEGEAFF
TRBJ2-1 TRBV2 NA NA TGTGCCAGCAGGAAGGAAGAGGGAAATGAGCAGTTCTTC CASRKEEGNEQFF
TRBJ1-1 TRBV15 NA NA TGTGCCACCAGCAGAGATAGAGGGCCCACTGAAGCTTTCTTT CATSRDRGPTEAFF
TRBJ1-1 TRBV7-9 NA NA TGTGCCAGCAGCCACCTAGAGGGCCCGAAGACTGAAGCTTTCTTT CASSHLEGPKTEAFF
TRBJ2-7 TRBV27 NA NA TGTGCCAGCGCATTAGCGGAGAGCTACGAGCAGTACTTC CASALAESYEQYF
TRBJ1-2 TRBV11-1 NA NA TGTGCCAGCAGCTACAGGGCGTCTAACTATGGCTACACCTTC CASSYRASNYGYTF
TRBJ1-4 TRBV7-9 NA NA TGTGCCAGCAGCATAGGACAGATTAATGAAAAACTGTTTTTT CASSIGQINEKLFF
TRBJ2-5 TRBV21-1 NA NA TGTGCCAGCAGCAAACTTCCGGACCAAGAGACCCAGTACTTC CASSKLPDQETQYF
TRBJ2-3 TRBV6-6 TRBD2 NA TGTGCCAGCAGTCTTCTCGTGAGTAGCGGGAGCGGCACAGATACGCAGTATTTT CASSLLVSSGSGTDTQYF
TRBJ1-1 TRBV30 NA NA TGTGCCTGCCTCCTGTCCGAAGCTTTCTTT CACLLSEAFF
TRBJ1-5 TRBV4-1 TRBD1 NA TGCGCCAGCAGTCGACAGGGTCTCGATCAGCCCCAGCATTTT CASSRQGLDQPQHF
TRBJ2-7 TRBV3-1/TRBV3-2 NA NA TGTGCCAGCAGCCAAGGGAGGGTTTACGAGCAGTACTTC CASSQGRVYEQYF
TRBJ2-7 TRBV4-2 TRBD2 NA TGTGCCAGCAGCCAAGATGGACTCGGGGGGTCCTTGGTCGAGCAGTACTTC CASSQDGLGGSLVEQYF
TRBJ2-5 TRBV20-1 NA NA TGCAGTGCTAGAACCGGAGAGACCCAGTACTTC CSARTGETQYF
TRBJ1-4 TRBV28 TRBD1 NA TGTGCCAGCAGTAGAAGGACAGGGGGGGTTGAAAAACTGTTTTTT CASSRRTGGVEKLFF
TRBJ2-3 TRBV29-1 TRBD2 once TGCAGCGTTGGGGTAGCGGGGGGCACAGATACGCAGTATTTT CSVGVAGGTDTQYF
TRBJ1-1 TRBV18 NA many TGTGCCAGCTCACGTGACAGTCCTGAAGCTTTCTTT CASSRDSPEAFF
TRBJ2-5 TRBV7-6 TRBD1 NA TGTGCCAGCAGCAAGGGACAGTCGAGAGAGACCCAGTACTTC CASSKGQSRETQYF
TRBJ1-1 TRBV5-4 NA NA TGTGCCAGCAGCCAACAGGTTAACACTGAAGCTTTCTTT CASSQQVNTEAFF
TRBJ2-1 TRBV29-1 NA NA TGCAGCGTTGTCCCAGTCTCCTACAATGAGCAGTTCTTC CSVVPVSYNEQFF
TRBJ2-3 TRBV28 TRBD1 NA TGTGCCAGCAGCGACAGGGGGCGGGGAGATACGCAGTATTTT CASSDRGRGDTQYF
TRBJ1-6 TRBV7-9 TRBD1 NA TGTGCCAGCAGCTTAACCGGGACAGCTACCTATAATTCACCCCTCCACTTT CASSLTGTATYNSPLHF
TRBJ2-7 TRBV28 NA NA TGTGCCAGCAGTTTGCGCTACGAGCAGTACTTC CASSLRYEQYF
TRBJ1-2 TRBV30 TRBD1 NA TGTGCCTGGAGACCCGGGACAGGGATTGGCTACACCTTC CAWRPGTGIGYTF
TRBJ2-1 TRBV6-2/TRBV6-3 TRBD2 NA TGTGCCAGCAGTCCAGCCGGGACTAGCGGGGGGAAGTACAATGAGCAGTTCTTC CASSPAGTSGGKYNEQFF
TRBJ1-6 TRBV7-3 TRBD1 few TGTGCCAGCAGCAGCCACAGGGGGCTGGATTCACCCCTCCACTTT CASSSHRGLDSPLHF
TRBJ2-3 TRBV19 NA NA TGTGCCAGTAGTATTTCCCCGGGTGAGGCTGGATTCAACACAGATACGCAGTATTTT CASSISPGEAGFNTDTQYF
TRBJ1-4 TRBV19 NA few TGTGCCAGGATAGGGAAAGGGGATGAAAAACTGTTTTTT CARIGKGDEKLFF
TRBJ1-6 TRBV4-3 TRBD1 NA TGCGCCAGCAGCCAAGACAGGGACAGGTTGTACCGGTCACCCCTCCACTTT CASSQDRDRLYRSPLHF
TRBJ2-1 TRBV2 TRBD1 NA TGTGCCACCCGGACAGGTGGGCAAGATGAGCAGTTCTTC CATRTGGQDEQFF
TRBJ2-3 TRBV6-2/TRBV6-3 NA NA TGTGCCAGCAGTTCCCTGGGAGGCACAGATACGCAGTATTTT CASSSLGGTDTQYF
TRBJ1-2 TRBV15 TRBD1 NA TGTGCCACCAGCGGGAGACAGGGGCGAAGCTATGGCTACACCTTC CATSGRQGRSYGYTF
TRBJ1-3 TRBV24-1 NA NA TGTGCCACCAGTCCGGGGAACGTCTCTGGAAACACCATATATTTT CATSPGNVSGNTIYF
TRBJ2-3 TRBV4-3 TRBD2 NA TGCGCCAGCAGCCCCCGGGACTACCGCACAGATACGCAGTATTTT CASSPRDYRTDTQYF
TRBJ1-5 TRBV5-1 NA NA TGCGCCAGCAGACCTTCCTGGGGGGTGGGAAGCAATCAGCCCCAGCATTTT CASRPSWGVGSNQPQHF
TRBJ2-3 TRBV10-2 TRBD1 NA TGCGCCAGCAGTCGCCCAGGGGGTACGCAGTATTTT CASSRPGGTQYF
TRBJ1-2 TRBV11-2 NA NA TGTGCCAGCAGCCCCTACAACTATGGCTACACCTTC CASSPYNYGYTF
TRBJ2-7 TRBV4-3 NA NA TGCGCCAGCAGCCAAGATGTCCAGGGAGGCTACGAGCAGTACTTC CASSQDVQGGYEQYF
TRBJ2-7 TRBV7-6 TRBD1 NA TGTGCCAGCAGCCAGGGGACAGGGGGTTTCTACGAGCAGTACTTC CASSQGTGGFYEQYF
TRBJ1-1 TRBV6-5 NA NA TGTGCCAGCAGCTACACTGTAGCCCAAGCCTGGGAAGCTTTCTTT CASSYTVAQAWEAFF
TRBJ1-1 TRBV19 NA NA TGTGCCAGTGGGTCCCCGGGGTCGAGCACTGAAGCTTTCTTT CASGSPGSSTEAFF
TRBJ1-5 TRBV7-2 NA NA TGTGCCAGCAGCTTCCTGGGGGAGGAACCCCAGCATTTT CASSFLGEEPQHF
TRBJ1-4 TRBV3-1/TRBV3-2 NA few TGTGCCAGCAGCCACCAGATGAATGAAAAACTGTTTTTT CASSHQMNEKLFF
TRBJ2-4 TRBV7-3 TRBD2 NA TGTGCCAGCAGTCCCGTTCCCACTAGCGGGGGGGCCTGGGCCAAAAACATTCAGTACTTC CASSPVPTSGGAWAKNIQYF
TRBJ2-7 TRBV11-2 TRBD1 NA TGTGCCAGCAGGTCCACAGGGGTGACCTACGAGCAGTACTTC CASRSTGVTYEQYF
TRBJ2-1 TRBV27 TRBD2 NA TGTGCCAGCAGCCTTGGACTAGCGGGGGGGCAGTACAATGAGCAGTTCTTC CASSLGLAGGQYNEQFF
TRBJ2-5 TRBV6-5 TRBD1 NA TGTGCCAGCAGTTACTCACAGGGGCGATCAGAGACCCAGTACTTC CASSYSQGRSETQYF
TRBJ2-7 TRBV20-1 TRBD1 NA TGCAGTGCTAGTGAGGGACAGGGCTACGAGCAGTACTTC CSASEGQGYEQYF